This T cell receptor beta chain is drawn from a study of CD8 T cells in Susac syndrome. RNA totalling roughly 0.45 to 1 ug underwent reverse transcription with random hexamers. TCRdb re-derived calls from the immunoSEQ multiplex PCR reads in MiXCR, one entry per CDR3 protein. The data show roughly 110,000 distinct CDR3 sequences, 92% seen once. The V gene's germline CDR1 is PRHDT and CDR2 FYEKMQ (reference sequence). V shed 11 bases and J shed 5 bases, with 18 bases lying between them. This CDR3 is 13 amino acids long. Sequencing was done on a sample of CD8+ T cells from PBMCs. The origin of this receptor is a human donor in good health. V gene TRBV13 combines with J gene TRBJ2-5; D gene ambiguous. The CDR3: CASSLGFGETQYF. The CDR3 DNA is TGTGCCTCCAGTTTGGGTTTCGGGGAGACCCAGTACTTC.